This TCR beta chain emerged from a study of T cell repertoires in cytomegalovirus infection (dated by TCRdb to 2018 to 2020). For the study in its entirety: Alongside well-studied HLA-B-restricted epitopes, the peptide stimulations were aimed at recently identified HLA-C-restricted CMV epitopes, whose presentation resists viral immunomodulation. Because public TCR beta signatures pointed to carriage of CMV infection together with the matching HLA type, the HLA type of each donor mattered for the analysis.

The sample was run on an Illumina HiSeq 1500. TCRdb cleaned the public reads at Q25 with fastp, built clones with MiXCR and kept in-frame beta chains. Rows merge per CDR3 protein into single entries with the most common DNA and genes. Within this sample are roughly 570,000 distinct CDR3 sequences, with roughly 43% of them counted one time only. Jointly, the top ten make up about half of the sample. The treatment or condition label of this sample denotes: in vitro stimulation with specific CMV peptide epitopes to enrich CMV-specific T cells. General conclusions and limits of the study: The ex vivo response was dominated by HLA-C-restricted CMV-specific TCR beta clonotypes, and the single most frequent clonotype in two of eight donors was supplied by these HLA-C-restricted clonotypes. In both this cohort and an independent roughly 350-donor cohort, the cumulative frequency of public TCR beta family members distinguished carriers of CMV infection plus the relevant HLA type.

Remarks on this clonotype: Its antigen is still unknown. Nothing much larger sits one base from this clone, and base qualities are not available.

The CDR3 spans 17 residues, from the cysteine through the phenylalanine. The retained sequence is limited to the CDR3, 51 bases, with the frame set at the first base. The germline V end is reduced by 2 bases and the J end by 2 bases; junction bases left unmatched: 8. The germline V gene (reference sequence) sets CDR1 to SGHKS and CDR2 to YYEKEE. This sample comprised cultured PBMCs, obtained from culture after CMV antigen stimulation. In this chain, TRBV5-5 is recombined with TRBJ2-1; 9 bases in the middle match TRBD2. The sequence was collected from a human donor in good health (CMV status not recorded). Some clones in this sample may be carry-over from other donors' samples. The CDR3 sequence is CASSFLTTSGPYNEQFF. The nucleotide sequence is given as TGTGCCAGCAGCTTCCTAACTACTAGCGGGCCCTACAATGAGCAGTTCTTC.